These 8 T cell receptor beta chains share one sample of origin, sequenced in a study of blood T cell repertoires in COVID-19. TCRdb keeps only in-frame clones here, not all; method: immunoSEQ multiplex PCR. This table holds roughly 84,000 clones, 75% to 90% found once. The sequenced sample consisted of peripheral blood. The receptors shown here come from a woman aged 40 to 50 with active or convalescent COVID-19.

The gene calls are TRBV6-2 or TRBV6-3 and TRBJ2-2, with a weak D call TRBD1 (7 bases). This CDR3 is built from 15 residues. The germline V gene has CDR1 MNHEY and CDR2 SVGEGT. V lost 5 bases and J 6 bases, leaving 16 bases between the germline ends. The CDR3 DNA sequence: TGTGCCAGCAGTCCAATCGACAGGGACTCCGGGGAGCTGTTTTTT. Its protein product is CASSPIDRDSGELFF.

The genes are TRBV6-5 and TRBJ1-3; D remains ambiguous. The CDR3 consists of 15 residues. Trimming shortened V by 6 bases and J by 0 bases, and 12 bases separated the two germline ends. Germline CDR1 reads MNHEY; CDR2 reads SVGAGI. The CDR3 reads CASRGSYGSGNTIYF. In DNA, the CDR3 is TGTGCCAGCAGGGGCAGCTACGGCTCTGGAAACACCATATATTTT.

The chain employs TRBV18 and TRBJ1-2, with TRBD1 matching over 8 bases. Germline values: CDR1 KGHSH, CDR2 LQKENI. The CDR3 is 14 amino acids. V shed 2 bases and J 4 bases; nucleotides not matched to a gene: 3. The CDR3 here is CASSPTGGSYGYTF. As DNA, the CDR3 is TGTGCCAGCTCACCAACAGGGGGGAGCTATGGCTACACCTTC.

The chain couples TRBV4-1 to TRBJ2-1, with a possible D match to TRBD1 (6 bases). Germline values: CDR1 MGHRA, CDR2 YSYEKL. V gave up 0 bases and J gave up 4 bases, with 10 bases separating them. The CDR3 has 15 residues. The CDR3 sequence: CASSQEGQFYNEQFF. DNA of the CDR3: TGCGCCAGCAGCCAAGAAGGACAGTTTTACAATGAGCAGTTCTTC.

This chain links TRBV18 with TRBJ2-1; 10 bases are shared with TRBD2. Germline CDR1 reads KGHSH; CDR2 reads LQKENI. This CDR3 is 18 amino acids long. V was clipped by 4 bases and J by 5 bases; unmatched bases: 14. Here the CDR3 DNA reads TGTGCCAGCTCACAATGGGCTAGCGGGGGAATTAATAACAATGAGCAGTTCTTC. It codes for CASSQWASGGINNNEQFF.

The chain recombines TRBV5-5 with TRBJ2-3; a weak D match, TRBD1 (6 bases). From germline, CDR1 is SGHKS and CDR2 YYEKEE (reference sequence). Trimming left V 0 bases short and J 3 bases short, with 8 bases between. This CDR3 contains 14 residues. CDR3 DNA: TGTGCCAGCAGCTTGGATCAGGGGACAGATACGCAGTATTTT. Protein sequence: CASSLDQGTDTQYF.

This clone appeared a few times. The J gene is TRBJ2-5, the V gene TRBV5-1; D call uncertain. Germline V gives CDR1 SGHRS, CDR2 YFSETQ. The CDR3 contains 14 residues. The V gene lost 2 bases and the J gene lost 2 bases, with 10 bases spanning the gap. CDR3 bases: TGCGCCAGCAGCTTTTTTACTGATCAAGAGACCCAGTACTTC. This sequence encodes CASSFFTDQETQYF.

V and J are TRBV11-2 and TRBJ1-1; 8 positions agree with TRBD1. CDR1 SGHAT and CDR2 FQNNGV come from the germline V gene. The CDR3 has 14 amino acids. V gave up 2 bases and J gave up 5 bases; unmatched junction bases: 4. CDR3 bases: TGTGCCAGCAGCTTACAGGGGGCGTTTACTGAAGCTTTCTTT. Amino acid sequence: CASSLQGAFTEAFF.